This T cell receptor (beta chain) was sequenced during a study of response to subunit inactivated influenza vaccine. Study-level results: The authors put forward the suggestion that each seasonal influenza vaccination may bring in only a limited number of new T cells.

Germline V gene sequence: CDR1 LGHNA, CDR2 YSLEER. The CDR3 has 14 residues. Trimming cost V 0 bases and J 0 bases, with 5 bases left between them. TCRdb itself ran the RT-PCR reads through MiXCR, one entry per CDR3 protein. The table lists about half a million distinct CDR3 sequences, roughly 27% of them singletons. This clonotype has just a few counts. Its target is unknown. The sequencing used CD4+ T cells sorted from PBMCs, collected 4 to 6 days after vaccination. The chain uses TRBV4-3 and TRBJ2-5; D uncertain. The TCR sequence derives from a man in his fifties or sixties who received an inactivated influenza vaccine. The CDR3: CASSQDLDQETQYF. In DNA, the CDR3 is TGCGCCAGCAGCCAAGACCTAGACCAAGAGACCCAGTACTTC.